The present entry profiles one TCR beta chain with its context. No antigen is known for it. Antigen-specific CD4+ T cells were first expanded with viral peptide pools by the ViraFEST assay and only then sequenced. Isolating CD4+ T cells followed around nine days of culture. Neither prior SARS-CoV-2 infection nor positive nucleocapsid antibodies were present in the vaccine recipients. The data were obtained in a study of vaccination effects on CD4 cells after COVID-19. Turning to the study itself: Participants were given two doses of BNT162b2 or mRNA-1273 vaccine.

This table comes from immunoSEQ multiplex PCR, and its TCRdb copy is limited to in-frame clones, with some not included. The sample shows around 55,000 clones, roughly 70% of them seen only once. V was cut by 5 bases and J by 4 bases, with 16 bases left in between. CDR3 length: 16 amino acids. Germline V gene lookup returns CDR1 SGHRS and CDR2 YFSETQ. This clonotype was obtained from a human donor who received a COVID-19 vaccine. The sequencing used CD4+ T cells from PBMCs cultured with SARS-CoV-2 spike peptides, collected before COVID-19 vaccination. The rearrangement joins TRBV5-1 to TRBJ2-6; no clear D gene. CDR3 nucleotides: TGCGCCAGCAGTTTAACACCCTCTCTGGGGGCCAACGTCCTGACTTTC. Translating gives CASSLTPSLGANVLTF.